This section outlines one TCR beta chain sequence together with its context. This record belongs to a study of control samples from healthy donors and cancer patients. TCRdb keeps only in-frame clones here, not all; method: immunoSEQ multiplex PCR. Here the sample spans some 130,000 clones, around 92% being singletons. Material: blood. This receptor was taken from a woman in her forties or fifties in good health.

CDR3 amino acids: CAWSVISVGEVGNTIYF. The CDR3, as DNA: TGTGCCTGGAGTGTAATATCGGTAGGGGAAGTGGGAAACACCATATATTTT. J is TRBJ1-3 and V is TRBV30; maybe TRBD1 (5 bases). CDR1 is GTSNPN and CDR2 is SVGIG in the germline V gene (reference sequence). Trimming took 0 bases from V and 4 from J, leaving 19 bases between them. This CDR3 contains 17 residues.